Detailed here is one T cell receptor beta chain. The target antigen is unknown. Method: immunoSEQ multiplex PCR; TCRdb's copy keeps in-frame clones and lacks some. The data show roughly 24,000 clones, with none appearing a single time. This CDR3 has 13 amino acids. The V and J ends lost 4 bases and 3 bases respectively, with 11 bases between them. Germline values: CDR1 GTSNPN, CDR2 SVGIG (reference sequence). This sample was taken from a study of T cells after posttransplantation cyclophosphamide. Study-wide results and limits: Recipient CMV seropositivity and CMV reactivation strongly tracked TRB clonality. TRB overlap between skin or GI tissue T cells and blood was limited. Later blood repertoires were often dominated by clones from the donor CD8+ memory compartment.

The specimen was PBMCs. This sequence joins TRBV30 and TRBJ2-3, with D perhaps matching TRBD2 (7 bases). The receptor was derived from a woman aged 60-75 years in good health, CMV-negative, and a related stem cell transplant donor. The CDR3 loop reads CAWKGGTTDTQYF. CDR3 nucleotide sequence: TGTGCCTGGAAGGGGGGGACGACAGATACGCAGTATTTT.